The T cell receptor (beta chain) under discussion was sequenced for a study of blood T cell repertoires in COVID-19. Across the study: From T cells, B-cell-depleted T cells, or PBMCs came the material, which was cDNA or gDNA.

This CDR3 has 13 amino acids. V lost 0 bases to trimming and J lost 6 bases, with 11 bases between them. Germline loops: CDR1 GTSNPN, CDR2 SVGIG (reference sequence). Authors' processing steps: Counts of nucleated cells, estimated from reference gene primer amplification, were obtained. The repertoire was sequenced with immunoSEQ multiplex PCR; TCRdb's copy has only in-frame clones and lacks some. D and trimming were read from the DNA, whereas the V and J calls and clone size are those reported in that table. The sample has roughly 200,000 clones; roughly 85% are singletons. Recruitment covered over 20 US areas and drew participants whose ages spanned 18 to 89 years. Participants had their cohort set by participant-reported clinical history.

Source material: PBMCs or T cells enriched from blood (not recorded which). The TCR was taken from a woman in her forties with acute COVID-19. The V gene is TRBV30, the J gene TRBJ1-1; D may be TRBD1 (5 bases). The CDR3 is CAWSVTARAEAFF. DNA for the CDR3: TGTGCCTGGAGTGTGACAGCACGGGCTGAAGCTTTCTTT.